This paragraph covers one TCR beta chain sequence. Its cognate antigen is unknown. TCRdb re-derived calls from the reads in MiXCR, one entry per CDR3 protein. The data show about 900,000 distinct CDR3 sequences, roughly 30% seen once. The data are from a study of T cell repertoires in cytomegalovirus infection. As for the study in general: Recently identified HLA-C-restricted CMV epitopes were used, and well-studied HLA-B-restricted CMV epitopes were used as well. CMV infection and matching HLA type were both indicated by public TCR beta signatures.

Study-level points and caveats: There were carriers of CMV plus the relevant HLA, and cumulative public TCR beta family frequency identified them. HLA-C-restricted CMV-specific TCR beta clonotypes were dominant in the ex vivo response.

The CDR3 is 16 residues long. Between the trimmed V and J ends, which lost 4 bases and 2 bases, there was a span of 15 bases. Germline V gives CDR1 SNHLY, CDR2 FYNNEI. The specimen comprised cultured CD8+ T cells from PBMCs, sampled from culture after CMV antigen stimulation. The chain carries TRBV2 and TRBJ2-1; D remains ambiguous. The source of this sequence is a human donor in good health (CMV status not recorded). Some clones in this sample may be carry-over from other donors' samples. CDR3: CASSARDIAPYNEQFF. As DNA, the CDR3 is TGTGCCAGCAGTGCCCGAGATATAGCCCCCTACAATGAGCAGTTCTTC.